The 17 T cell receptor beta chains given below trace back to one sample, sequenced in a study of long-term antiretroviral therapy in people with HIV. Sequencing relied on immunoSEQ assay v3.0, run at survey level. Using immunoSEQ multiplex PCR, the repertoire was profiled, and TCRdb retains in-frame clones only, with some absent. The sample holds some 28,000 clones; 90% to 95% are singletons and the top ten take 6.5% to 10%. The sample was unsorted PBMCs, taken 6.3 years after starting antiretroviral therapy. These receptor sequences come from a man under 40 with HIV.

Comments on this clone: The junction departs from the called germline gene at one end, perhaps through a read error. The chain employs TRBV7-7 and TRBJ1-1; D remains ambiguous. Germline assignment: CDR1 SSHAT and CDR2 FNYEAQ (reference sequence). There are 13 residues in the CDR3. CDR3 in amino acids: CASSQNSNTEAFF. The CDR3 DNA reads as TGTGCTAGCAGCCAGAACTCGAACACTGAAGCTTTCTTT.

The gene calls are TRBV5-8 and TRBJ2-5; TRBD2 agrees at 11 bases. V lost 0 bases and J lost 5; bases outside the gene matches: 6. This CDR3 region has 16 residues. Germline V lookup: CDR1 SGHTS, CDR2 YDEGEE. The DNA of the CDR3 is TGTGCCAGCAGCTTGGGACTAGCGGGGCCCAGTGAGACCCAGTACTTC. This encodes CASSLGLAGPSETQYF.

This chain connects TRBV7-2 to TRBJ2-7; D not certain. Germline CDR1 and CDR2: SGHTA and FQGNSA. The ends were cut back, 1 base at V and 5 bases at J, with 6 bases in the middle. This CDR3 is 12 amino acids long. The CDR3 DNA follows: TGTGCCAGCAGCTTAGTTGGGGACGAGCAGTACTTC. It codes for CASSLVGDEQYF.

The chain carries TRBV5-1 and TRBJ2-7, with D perhaps matching TRBD1 (6 bases). Deletions cut 4 bases from V and 5 bases from J, with 22 bases between. The CDR3 extends over 16 amino acids. Germline V gene data show CDR1 as SGHRS and CDR2 as YFSETQ. CDR3: CASSVSYRAFNNEQYF. The CDR3 DNA reads as TGCGCCAGCAGCGTAAGTTACAGGGCGTTTAACAACGAGCAGTACTTC.

The chain recombines TRBV5-5 with TRBJ1-2; 7 nucleotides agree with TRBD1. Germline V gives CDR1 SGHKS, CDR2 YYEKEE (reference sequence). The length of the CDR3 is 16 residues. V lost 2 bases to trimming and J lost 2 bases; unmatched junction nucleotides: 9. The CDR3 here is CASSFKLTGPNYGYTF. The CDR3 region has the DNA TGTGCCAGCAGCTTTAAATTGACAGGGCCCAACTATGGCTACACCTTC.

The chain combines TRBV18 with TRBJ1-2, with TRBD1 matching over 10 bases. The V and J ends lost 3 bases and 8 bases, in that order; junction bases with no gene match: 12. CDR1 KGHSH and CDR2 LQKENI come from the germline V gene. The CDR3 is 16 residues long. CDR3 sequence: CASSPQRDRGIAGYTF. The CDR3 region has the DNA TGTGCCAGCTCACCCCAGCGGGACAGGGGAATCGCGGGCTACACCTTC. The full variable domain, completed using reference TRBV18 and TRBJ1-2, is NAGVMQNPRHLVRRRGQEARLRCSPMKGHSHVYWYRQLPEEGLKFMVYLQKENIIDESGMPKERFSAEFPKEGPSILRIQQVVRGDSAAYFCASSPQRDRGIAGYTFGSGTRLTVV.

The chain links TRBV4-2 to TRBJ1-2; 7 nucleotides match TRBD1. From germline, CDR1 is LGHNA and CDR2 YNFKEQ. The CDR3 spans 18 residues. V lost 3 bases, J lost 8 bases, and 21 bases stayed unmatched. This CDR3 reads CASSHPQDGTEFYGGYTF. The DNA of the CDR3 is TGTGCCAGCAGCCATCCCCAAGACGGGACAGAATTTTACGGCGGCTACACCTTC.

The rearrangement links TRBV5-4 to TRBJ2-3, with 12 bases that match TRBD2. With V trimmed by 3 bases and J by 6 bases, 2 bases remained unmatched. The CDR3 contains 14 residues. Germline assignment: CDR1 SGHNT and CDR2 YYREEE (reference sequence). The CDR3, as DNA: TGTGCCAGCAGCTCTAGCGGGGGGGCGGATACGCAGTATTTT. Residues: CASSSSGGADTQYF. The full variable domain, completed using reference TRBV5-4 and TRBJ2-3, is ETGVTQSPTHLIKTRGQQVTLRCSSQSGHNTVSWYQQALGQGPQFIFQYYREEENGRGNFPPRFSGLQFPNYSSELNVNALELDDSALYLCASSSSGGADTQYFGPGTRLTVL.

The chain couples TRBV18 to TRBJ2-7; no definite D call. The CDR3 sequence is 15 residues long. Trimming pared 0 bases from V and 0 bases from J, leaving 9 bases between. The V gene's germline CDR1 is KGHSH and CDR2 LQKENI. CDR3 nucleotides: TGTGCCAGCTCACCACCTAAAGTCAGCTCCTACGAGCAGTACTTC. It yields the protein CASSPPKVSSYEQYF.

This chain joins TRBV6-1 and TRBJ2-7; 8 nucleotides agree with TRBD2. Germline trimming cut 5 bases from V and 4 bases from J; bases unmatched to any gene: 7. Germline CDR1 and CDR2: MNHNS and SASEGT. The CDR3 sequence is 14 residues long. In DNA form, the CDR3 reads TGTGCCAGCAGTAAAAGCGGGGGAACATACGAGCAGTACTTC. Protein: CASSKSGGTYEQYF.

The chain carries TRBV19 and TRBJ2-7; TRBD2 is a possible D gene (6 bases). The CDR3 length is 15 residues. CDR1 is LNHDA, CDR2 SQIVND, per germline (reference sequence). Trimming shortened V by 3 bases and J by 2 bases, and 14 bases separated the two germline ends. The CDR3 loop reads CASSIDGRGAYEQYF. As DNA, the CDR3 is TGTGCCAGTAGTATTGACGGGAGAGGGGCCTACGAGCAGTACTTC.

This rearrangement joins TRBV11-2 to TRBJ1-6; D ambiguous. V shed 1 base and J shed 7 bases, with 8 bases lying between them. In germline, CDR1 is SGHAT, CDR2 FQNNGV. The CDR3 spans 14 residues. DNA for the CDR3: TGTGCCAGCAGCTTAGCTTGGGGAAATTCACCCCTCCACTTT. Translating it yields CASSLAWGNSPLHF. Variable domain in full (rest from reference TRBV11-2 and TRBJ1-6): EAGVAQSPRYKIIEKRQSVAFWCNPISGHATLYWYQQILGQGPKLLIQFQNNGVVDDSQLPKDRFSAERLKGVDSTLKIQPAKLEDSAVYLCASSLAWGNSPLHFGNGTRLTVT.

The chain carries TRBV28 and TRBJ1-5; D call uncertain. V lost 4 bases and J 4 bases, leaving 5 bases between the germline ends. This CDR3 has 12 amino acids. In germline, CDR1 is MDHEN, CDR2 SYDVKM. CDR3 coding DNA: TGTGCCAGCAGTTCAAGGAATCAGCCCCAGCATTTT. It codes for CASSSRNQPQHF.

The chain couples TRBV11-2 to TRBJ2-2, with TRBD1 matching over 10 bases. CDR1 and CDR2 (germline): SGHAT, FQNNGV. The CDR3 runs 19 residues. V trimming: 1 base; J trimming: 3 bases; junction bases outside the gene matches: 11. CDR3 in amino acids: CASSLGSPWGTGDTGELFF. DNA for the CDR3: TGTGCCAGCAGCTTAGGATCCCCCTGGGGGACAGGGGACACCGGGGAGCTGTTTTTT.

The genes are TRBV7-8 and TRBJ2-6; 7 bases line up with TRBD1. The CDR3 has 17 amino acids. Germline loops: CDR1 SGHVS, CDR2 FQNEAQ. V dropped 5 bases and J dropped 0; count of bases not matched to a gene: 7. The CDR3 DNA follows: TGTGCCAGCAGCACTAGACAGGGTTACTCTGGGGCCAACGTCCTGACTTTC. The encoded protein is CASSTRQGYSGANVLTF.

The V and J genes are TRBV28 and TRBJ2-7; no firm D call. Trimming cost V 8 bases and J 0 bases, with 8 bases left between them. Germline values: CDR1 MDHEN, CDR2 SYDVKM. The CDR3 covers 12 residues. This CDR3 reads CASGISSYEQYF. The CDR3 DNA follows: TGTGCCAGCGGGATTAGCTCCTACGAGCAGTACTTC.

The genes are TRBV6-5 and TRBJ2-5, with 9 bases fitting TRBD2. CDR3 length equals 14 residues. The germline V gene encodes CDR1 MNHEY and CDR2 SVGAGI. The V segment lost 5 bases and the J segment 5 bases; nucleotides outside the gene matches: 6. CDR3 nucleotides: TGTGCCAGCAGTCCTAGCGGGAAAAGCGAGACCCAGTACTTC. Its translation is CASSPSGKSETQYF.